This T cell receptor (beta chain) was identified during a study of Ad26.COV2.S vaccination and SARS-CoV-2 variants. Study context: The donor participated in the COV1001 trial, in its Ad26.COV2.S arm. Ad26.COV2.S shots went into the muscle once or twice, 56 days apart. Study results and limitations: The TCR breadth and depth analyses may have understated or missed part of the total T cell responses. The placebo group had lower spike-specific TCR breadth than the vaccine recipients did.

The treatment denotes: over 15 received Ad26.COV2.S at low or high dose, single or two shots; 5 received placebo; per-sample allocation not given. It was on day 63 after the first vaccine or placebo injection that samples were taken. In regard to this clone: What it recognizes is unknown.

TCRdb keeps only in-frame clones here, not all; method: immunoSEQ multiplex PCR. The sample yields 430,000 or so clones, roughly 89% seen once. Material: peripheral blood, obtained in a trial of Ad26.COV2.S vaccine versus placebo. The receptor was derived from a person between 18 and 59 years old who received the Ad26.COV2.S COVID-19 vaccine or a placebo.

The CDR3 DNA reads TGTGCCAGCAGTCCGGGACTAGGGTTACCGTGGGAGCAGTACGTC. This codes for CASSPGLGLPWEQYV. This chain joins TRBV6-2 or TRBV6-3 and TRBJ2-7, with TRBD2 identical over 8 bases. Germline loops: CDR1 MNHEY, CDR2 SVGEGT. CDR3 length: 15 residues. V trimming: 5 bases; J trimming: 7 bases; junction bases outside the gene matches: 13.